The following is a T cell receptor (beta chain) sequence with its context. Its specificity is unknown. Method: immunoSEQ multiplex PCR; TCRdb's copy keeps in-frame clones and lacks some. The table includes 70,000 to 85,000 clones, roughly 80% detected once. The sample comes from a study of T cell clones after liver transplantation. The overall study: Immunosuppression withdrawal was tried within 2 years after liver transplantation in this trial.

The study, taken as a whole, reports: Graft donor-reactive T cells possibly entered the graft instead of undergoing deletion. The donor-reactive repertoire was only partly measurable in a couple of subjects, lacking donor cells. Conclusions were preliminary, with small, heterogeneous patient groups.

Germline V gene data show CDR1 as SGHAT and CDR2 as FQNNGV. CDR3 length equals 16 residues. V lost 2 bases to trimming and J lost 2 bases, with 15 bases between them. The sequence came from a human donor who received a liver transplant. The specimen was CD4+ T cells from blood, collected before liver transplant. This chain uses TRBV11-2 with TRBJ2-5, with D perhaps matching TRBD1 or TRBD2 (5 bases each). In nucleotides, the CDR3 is TGTGCCAGCAGCTTACGGATATGGGACGTTCAAGAGACCCAGTACTTC. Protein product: CASSLRIWDVQETQYF. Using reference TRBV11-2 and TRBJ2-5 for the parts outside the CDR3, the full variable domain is EAGVAQSPRYKIIEKRQSVAFWCNPISGHATLYWYQQILGQGPKLLIQFQNNGVVDDSQLPKDRFSAERLKGVDSTLKIQPAKLEDSAVYLCASSLRIWDVQETQYFGPGTRLLVL.